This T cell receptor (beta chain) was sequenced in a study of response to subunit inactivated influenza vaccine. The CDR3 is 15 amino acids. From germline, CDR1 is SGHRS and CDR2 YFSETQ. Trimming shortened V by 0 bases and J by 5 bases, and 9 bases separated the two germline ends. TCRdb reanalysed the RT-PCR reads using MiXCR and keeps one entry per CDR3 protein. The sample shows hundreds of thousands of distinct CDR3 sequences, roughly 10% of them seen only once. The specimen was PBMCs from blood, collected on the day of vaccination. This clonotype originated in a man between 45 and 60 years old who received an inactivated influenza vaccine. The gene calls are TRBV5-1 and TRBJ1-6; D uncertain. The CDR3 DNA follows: TGCGCCAGCAGCTTGGCCAGGCAAGATAATTCACCCCTCCACTTT. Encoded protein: CASSLARQDNSPLHF.